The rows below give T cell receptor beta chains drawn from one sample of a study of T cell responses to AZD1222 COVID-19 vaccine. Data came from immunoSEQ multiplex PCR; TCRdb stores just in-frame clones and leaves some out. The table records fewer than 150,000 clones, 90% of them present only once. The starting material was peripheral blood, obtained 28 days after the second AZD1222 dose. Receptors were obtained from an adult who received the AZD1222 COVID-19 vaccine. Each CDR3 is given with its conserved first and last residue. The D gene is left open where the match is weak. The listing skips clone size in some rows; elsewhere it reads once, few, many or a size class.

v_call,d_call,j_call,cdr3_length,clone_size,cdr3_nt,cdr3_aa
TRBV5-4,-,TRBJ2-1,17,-,TGTGCCAGCAGCTTGAAGGCAGGGGGAGGCCCTCCCAATGAGCAGTTCTTC,CASSLKAGGGPPNEQFF
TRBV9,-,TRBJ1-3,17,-,TGTGCCAGCAGCGTTGGTCAGGTCCCGGGCTCTGGAAACACCATATATTTT,CASSVGQVPGSGNTIYF
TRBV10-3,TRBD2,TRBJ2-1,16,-,TGTGCCATCAGTGAGTTGGTAGCGGGGACCTACAATGAGCAGTTCTTC,CAISELVAGTYNEQFF
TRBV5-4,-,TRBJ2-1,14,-,TGTGCCAGCAGCTTGGATCTTGTCGGGGGTGAGCAGTTCTTC,CASSLDLVGGEQFF
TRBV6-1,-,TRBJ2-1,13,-,TGTGCCAGCAGTGAGGACTACTACAATGAGCAGTTCTTC,CASSEDYYNEQFF
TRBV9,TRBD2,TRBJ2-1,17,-,TGTGCCAGCAGCATCCGACTAGCGGGGGAGGCCTACAATGAGCAGTTCTTC,CASSIRLAGEAYNEQFF
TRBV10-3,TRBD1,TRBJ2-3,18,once,TGTGCCATCAGCGTACAGGGGGCAAGCGGCTCTAGCACAGATACGCAGTATTTT,CAISVQGASGSSTDTQYF
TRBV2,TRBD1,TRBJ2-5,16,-,TGTGCCAGCAGCGCCACAGGGGCTATGTACCAAGAGACCCAGTACTTC,CASSATGAMYQETQYF
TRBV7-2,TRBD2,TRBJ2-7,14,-,TGTGCCAGCAGCTTAGCGAGCGGGACGGGTGAGCAGTACTTC,CASSLASGTGEQYF
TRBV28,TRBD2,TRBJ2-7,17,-,TGTGCCAGCAAGCCTAGCGGCAGACTTCAGTCCTCCTACGAGCAGTACTTC,CASKPSGRLQSSYEQYF
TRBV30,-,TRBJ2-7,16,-,TGTGCCTGGAGAGCGAGGGCAGCAGGGAAATGGTACGAGCAGTACTTC,CAWRARAAGKWYEQYF
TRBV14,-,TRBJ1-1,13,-,TGTGCCAGCAGCCAAGCCCAGGGAGCTGAAGCTTTCTTT,CASSQAQGAEAFF
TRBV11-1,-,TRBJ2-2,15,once,TGTGCCAGCAGCCCCTTGGACATTTCCACCGGGGAGCTGTTTTTT,CASSPLDISTGELFF
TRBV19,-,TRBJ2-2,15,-,TGTGCCAGTAGTATAGATCTTAGACAGACCGGGGAGCTGTTTTTT,CASSIDLRQTGELFF
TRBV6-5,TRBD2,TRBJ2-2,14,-,TGTGCCAGCAGACGGACTAGCGGTACCGGGGAGCTGTTTTTT,CASRRTSGTGELFF
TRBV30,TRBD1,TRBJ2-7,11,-,TGTGCCTTGGGACAGGCCCACGAGCAGTACTTC,CALGQAHEQYF
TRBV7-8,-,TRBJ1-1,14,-,TGTGCCAGCAGCTTAAAAGGCTGGAACACTGAAGCTTTCTTT,CASSLKGWNTEAFF
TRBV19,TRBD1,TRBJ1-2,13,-,TGTGCCAGTAGTATACAGGGGGAGCGTGGCTACACCTTC,CASSIQGERGYTF
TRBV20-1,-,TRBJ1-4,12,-,TGCAGTGCTAGTCGACCTAATGAAAAACTGTTTTTT,CSASRPNEKLFF
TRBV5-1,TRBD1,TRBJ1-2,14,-,TGCGCCAGCAGCCAGGGACAGGGGGCTCATGGCTACACCTTC,CASSQGQGAHGYTF
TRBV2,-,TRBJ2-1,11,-,TGTGCCAGCAGTGTAAGGGTCGAGCAGTTCTTC,CASSVRVEQFF
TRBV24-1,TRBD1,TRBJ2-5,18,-,TGTGCCACCAGTGATTTGCAGAGGGACAGGGGAGACAGAGAGACCCAGTACTTC,CATSDLQRDRGDRETQYF
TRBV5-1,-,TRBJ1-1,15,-,TGCGCCAGCAGCTTATATCCGGGACAGAACACTGAAGCTTTCTTT,CASSLYPGQNTEAFF
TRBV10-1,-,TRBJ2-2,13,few,TGCGCCAGCAGTGAGTCAAGGGCCGGGGAGCTGTTTTTT,CASSESRAGELFF
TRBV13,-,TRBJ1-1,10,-,TGTGCCGCGGGGGGCACTGAAGCTTTCTTT,CAAGGTEAFF
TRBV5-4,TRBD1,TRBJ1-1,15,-,TGTGCCAGCAGCTTGGAAGTGACAGGGGCCACTGAAGCTTTCTTT,CASSLEVTGATEAFF
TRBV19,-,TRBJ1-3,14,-,TGTGCCACCGCCACGGGGACATCTGGAAACACCATATATTTT,CATATGTSGNTIYF
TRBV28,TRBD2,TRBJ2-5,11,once,TGTGCCAGCAGTCTACGGGGGGCCCAGTACTTC,CASSLRGAQYF
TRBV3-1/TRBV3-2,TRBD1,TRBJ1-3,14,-,TGTGCCAGCTCCTGGACAGGGCCTGGAAACACCATATATTTT,CASSWTGPGNTIYF
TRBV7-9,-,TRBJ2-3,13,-,TGTGCCAGCAGCTTAGCTCGGGGTGATACGCAGTATTTT,CASSLARGDTQYF
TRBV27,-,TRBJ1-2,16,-,TGTGCCAGCAGTCTCAGACAGGACTTCTTGGGCTATGGCTACACCTTC,CASSLRQDFLGYGYTF
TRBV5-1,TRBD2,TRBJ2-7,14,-,TGCGCCAGCAGCTTGGTTGCGGGAGCCTACGAGCAGTACTTC,CASSLVAGAYEQYF
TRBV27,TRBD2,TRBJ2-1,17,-,TGTGCCAGCAGCTATAGCGGGGGGCGAAGCTCCTACAATGAGCAGTTCTTC,CASSYSGGRSSYNEQFF